The 23 T cell receptor beta chains given below trace back to one sample, sequenced in a study of regulatory T cells in long-lasting Graves disease. Regarding time point: newly diagnosed GD, antithyroid drugs for less than 3 months. PBMC RNA was the source of the TCR library. Through Arm-PCR of CDR3 regions and iRepertoire HTBI primers, TCR beta libraries were built. MiXCR, run by TCRdb on the multiplex PCR reads, gives a single entry per CDR3 protein. The sample has more than 350,000 distinct CDR3 sequences; under 15% are singletons. These data are also associated with another study on T cells in Graves' hyperthyroidism and ophthalmopathy.

The source was peripheral blood mononuclear cells (PBMCs), collected at new diagnosis, from a patient treated with antithyroid drugs. These TCRs come from a woman aged 25-40 years with Graves disease.

A few counts support this clonotype. CDR3 DNA: TGTGCCAGCGCCTGGGGTGGAAATCAGCCCCAGCATTTT. Translated, it gives CASAWGGNQPQHF. The rearrangement links TRBV5-5 to TRBJ1-5; D remains unclear. The CDR3 sequence is 13 residues long. Germline CDR1 reads SGHKS; CDR2 reads YYEKEE (reference sequence). Trimming left V 7 bases short and J 4 bases short, with 12 bases between.

This clonotype was counted ten times or more. V usage is TRBV18 and J usage is TRBJ1-5; D remains unclear. CDR1 KGHSH and CDR2 LQKENI come from the germline V gene. This CDR3 spans 16 amino acids. Trimming removed 3 bases from V and 0 bases from J, with 12 bases in between. The DNA of the CDR3 is TGTGCCAGCTCACCCGAAGGGTTTTTTAGCAATCAGCCCCAGCATTTT. Its protein is CASSPEGFFSNQPQHF.

In the case of this clonotype: This may be a read error, as it is one base from a much larger clone. The genes are TRBV7-2 and TRBJ1-6, with 9 bases aligning to TRBD1. CDR1 and CDR2 from the germline V gene are SGHTA and FQGNSA. Trimming removed 5 bases from V and 10 bases from J; junction bases left unmatched: 6. This CDR3 is built from 14 residues. CDR3 DNA: TGTGCCAGCAGCACCGGGACAGGGTCCTCACCCCTCCACTTT. Translating it yields CASSTGTGSSPLHF.

This clonotype was seen many times. The J gene is TRBJ2-7, the V gene TRBV20-1; a possible D gene is TRBD2 (5 bases). Trimming pared 2 bases from V and 7 bases from J, leaving 18 bases between. The germline V gene has CDR1 DFQATT and CDR2 SNEGSKA (reference sequence). The CDR3 is 14 residues long. CDR3 sequence (DNA): TGCAGTGCTAGACAGGACTCCTTTTTGTATGAGCAGTACTTC. Its protein is CSARQDSFLYEQYF.

There are a few counts of this clonotype. The J gene is TRBJ2-7, the V gene TRBV12-3 or TRBV12-4; D is perhaps TRBD1 (6 bases). The CDR3 is 14 residues long. Trimming left V 3 bases short and J 4 bases short, with 13 bases between. CDR3 amino acids: CASSFGGRGYEQYF. Here the CDR3 DNA reads TGTGCCAGCAGTTTTGGGGGCAGGGGATACGAGCAGTACTTC.

The chain has TRBV15 and TRBJ1-6; 8 bases fit TRBD1. Germline-derived CDR1 and CDR2 are LNHNV and YYDKDF (reference sequence). Trimming took 2 bases from V and 7 from J; bases not matched to a gene: 7. The CDR3 sequence is 16 residues long. The CDR3 protein is CATSRFNGTGNSPLHF. For the CDR3, the DNA is TGTGCCACCAGCAGATTTAACGGGACAGGCAATTCACCCCTCCACTTT.

The table lists this clonotype with many counts. The chain carries TRBV11-2 and TRBJ2-7; D is unresolved. The germline CDR1 and CDR2 sequences are SGHAT and FQNNGV. V lost 1 base to trimming and J lost 2 bases, with 15 bases between them. This CDR3 spans 16 amino acids. The CDR3 DNA reads as TGTGCCAGCAGCTTAGTTGGGGTCCGAGCTCCCTACGAGCAGTACTTC. Amino acids: CASSLVGVRAPYEQYF. Supplemented by reference TRBV11-2 and TRBJ2-7, the full variable domain reads EAGVAQSPRYKIIEKRQSVAFWCNPISGHATLYWYQQILGQGPKLLIQFQNNGVVDDSQLPKDRFSAERLKGVDSTLKIQPAKLEDSAVYLCASSLVGVRAPYEQYFGPGTRLTVT.

This clonotype has more than one count but fewer than ten. This sequence joins TRBV5-1 and TRBJ1-1; D possibly corresponds to TRBD1 (5 bases). The CDR3 is 15 residues long. Germline values: CDR1 SGHRS, CDR2 YFSETQ. V lost 0 bases and J 4 bases, leaving 13 bases between the germline ends. The CDR3 loop is CASSLAVQGGTEAFF. DNA of the CDR3: TGCGCCAGCAGCTTGGCCGTCCAGGGAGGCACTGAAGCTTTCTTT.

This clonotype was seen repeatedly, ten times or more. This chain connects TRBV27 to TRBJ1-4, with a weak D call TRBD1 (5 bases). The CDR3 length is 15 residues. The V gene's germline CDR1 is MNHEY and CDR2 SMNVEV (reference sequence). Trimming took 7 bases from V and 5 from J, leaving 17 bases between them. The CDR3 nucleotides are TGTGCCAGCACCCTGAGAGGGGTTGGAAATGAAAAACTGTTTTTT. It encodes CASTLRGVGNEKLFF.

As regards this clonotype: Being one base from a much bigger clone, this may be a read error. This chain joins TRBV13 and TRBJ2-5; D is undetermined. The CDR3 runs 14 residues. Germline CDR1 is PRHDT and CDR2 is FYEKMQ (reference sequence). V was shortened by 7 bases and J by 11 bases, with 23 bases between the two germline ends. The CDR3 DNA sequence: TGTGCCAGCACACTCCGGAGCTCCTACAATGAGCAGTACTTC. It specifies CASTLRSSYNEQYF.

V usage is TRBV27 and J usage is TRBJ2-1; 9 bases are shared with TRBD2. The J call may be wrong; the DNA end is better matched by TRBJ2-5. The CDR3 has 14 amino acids. Germline V gives CDR1 MNHEY, CDR2 SMNVEV (reference sequence). The CDR3 nucleotides are TGTGCCAGCAGCTATAGCGGGAGTGGGGAGACCCAGTACTTC. As protein: CASSYSGSGETQYF.

This clonotype was seen repeatedly, ten times or more. The V and J genes are TRBV12-3 or TRBV12-4 and TRBJ2-3; no clear D. Trimming stripped 3 bases from V and 4 bases from J, with 8 bases between. The CDR3 runs to 13 residues. The CDR3 sequence: CASSFENSDTQYF. The CDR3, as DNA: TGTGCCAGCAGTTTCGAGAATTCAGATACGCAGTATTTT.

This clonotype occurred many times. V and J are TRBV11-3 and TRBJ2-2, with D uncertain. The V end lost 7 bases, the J end lost 1 base, and 10 bases lay between the germline ends. In germline, CDR1 is SGHNT, CDR2 YENEEA. The CDR3 loop spans 14 amino acids. CDR3 bases: TGTGCCAGCAACGGGCCCGGGAACACCGGGGAGCTGTTTTTT. Its translation is CASNGPGNTGELFF.

There are many counts of this clonotype. V gene TRBV5-5 combines with J gene TRBJ1-5; D may be TRBD1 (5 bases). The germline gives CDR1 SGHKS, CDR2 YYEKEE (reference sequence). This CDR3 region has 14 residues. With 4 bases removed from V and 1 base from J, the gap between germline ends came to 9 bases. In nucleotides, the CDR3 is TGTGCCAGCAGCCTGCGGGACAGCAATCAGCCCCAGCATTTT. Its protein is CASSLRDSNQPQHF.

The rearrangement joins TRBV4-1 to TRBJ1-6, with no clear D. V dropped 1 base and J dropped 5 bases, with 12 bases sitting between them. The V gene's germline CDR1 is MGHRA and CDR2 YSYEKL. The CDR3 runs 16 residues. DNA for the CDR3: TGCGCCAGCAGCCAAGTCGCCGCCAGCCATAATTCACCCCTCCACTTT. Translating it yields CASSQVAASHNSPLHF.

Note on this clonotype: A read error may be the cause here, since a much bigger clone is one base away. The chain links TRBV28 to TRBJ1-1; D remains unclear. CDR3 length equals 13 residues. Trimming left V 5 bases short and J 1 base short, with 8 bases between. Germline V gene lookup returns CDR1 MDHEN and CDR2 SYDVKM. The CDR3 is CASSHGWNTEAFF. The CDR3 nucleotides read TGTGCCAGCAGTCACGGGTGGAACACTGAAGCTTTCTTT. The variable domain in full, completed from reference TRBV28 and TRBJ1-1, reads DVKVTQSSRYLVKRTGEKVFLECVQDMDHENMFWYRQDPGLGLRLIYFSYDVKMKEKGDIPEGYSVSREKKERFSLILESASTNQTSMYLCASSHGWNTEAFFGQGTRLTVV.

This clonotype was counted many times. This sequence joins TRBV3-1 and TRBJ1-3; D gene ambiguous. The CDR3 sequence is 14 residues long. The V end was cut by 0 bases, the J end by 7 bases, with 10 bases between. Per germline, CDR1 LGHDT and CDR2 YNNKEL (reference sequence). In nucleotides, the CDR3 is TGTGCCAGCAGCCAAGAAGGAGGGTCCAACACCATATATTTT. Its protein is CASSQEGGSNTIYF.

This clonotype has just a few counts. The DNA for the CDR3 is TGCGCCAGCAGCGGGTTTCAGGTGGAGACCCAGTACTTC. Translated: CASSGFQVETQYF. The chain uses TRBV5-1 and TRBJ2-5; D not certain. With 4 bases removed from V and 5 bases from J, the gap between germline ends came to 12 bases. This CDR3 is built from 13 residues. CDR1 and CDR2 from the germline V gene are SGHRS and YFSETQ.

This clonotype has just a few counts. The chain recombines TRBV6-9 with TRBJ2-1; no clear D. This CDR3 spans 16 amino acids. Per germline, CDR1 MNHGY and CDR2 SVAAGI. The V end was cut by 2 bases, the J end by 0 bases, with 11 bases between. CDR3 region: CASSYSQASSYNEQFF. The CDR3 DNA reads TGTGCCAGCAGTTATAGTCAGGCGAGCTCCTACAATGAGCAGTTCTTC.

V gene TRBV25-1 combines with J gene TRBJ2-7; perhaps TRBD1 as D (5 bases). CDR1 is MGHDK and CDR2 is SYGVNS in the germline V gene. V shed 3 bases and J shed 1 base, with 10 bases lying between them. The CDR3 is 14 amino acids. The CDR3 protein is CASSDWGGSYEQYF. CDR3 DNA sequence: TGTGCCAGCAGTGACTGGGGCGGATCCTACGAGCAGTACTTC.

This clonotype was seen many times. The chain has TRBV11-2 and TRBJ1-1, with no clear D. Germline CDR1 reads SGHAT; CDR2 reads FQNNGV. The CDR3 contains 13 residues. The V gene lost 0 bases and the J gene lost 1 base, with 3 bases spanning the gap. The CDR3 loop reads CASSLESNTEAFF. CDR3 DNA sequence: TGTGCCAGCAGCTTAGAGTCGAACACTGAAGCTTTCTTT.

This clonotype appeared many times. The rearrangement joins TRBV11-2 to TRBJ2-3, with a weak D call TRBD2 (6 bases). CDR1 SGHAT and CDR2 FQNNGV come from the germline V gene. The V end lost 5 bases, the J end lost 1 base, and 31 bases lay between the germline ends. The CDR3 length is 21 residues. The CDR3 region is CASSSPIQAQARLVGTDTQYF. CDR3 coding DNA: TGTGCCAGCAGCAGCCCTATCCAAGCCCAAGCGAGACTAGTCGGCACAGATACGCAGTATTTT.

The chain employs TRBV15 and TRBJ2-3, with D uncertain. Per the germline V gene, CDR1 is LNHNV and CDR2 is YYDKDF (reference sequence). The CDR3 sequence is 13 residues long. V was clipped by 0 bases and J by 2 bases, with 3 bases between them. This chain's CDR3 is CATSRDHTDTQYF. The CDR3 DNA follows: TGTGCCACCAGCAGAGACCACACAGATACGCAGTATTTT.